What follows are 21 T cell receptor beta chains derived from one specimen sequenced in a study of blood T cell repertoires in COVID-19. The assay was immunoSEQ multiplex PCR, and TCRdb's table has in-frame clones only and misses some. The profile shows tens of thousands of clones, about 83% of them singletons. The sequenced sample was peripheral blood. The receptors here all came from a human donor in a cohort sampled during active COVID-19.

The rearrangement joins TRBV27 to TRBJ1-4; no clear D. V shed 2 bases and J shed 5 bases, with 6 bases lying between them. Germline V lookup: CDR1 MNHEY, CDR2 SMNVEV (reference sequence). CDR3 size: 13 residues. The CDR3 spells CASSLNGNEKLFF. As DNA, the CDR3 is TGTGCCAGCAGTTTAAACGGGAATGAAAAACTGTTTTTT.

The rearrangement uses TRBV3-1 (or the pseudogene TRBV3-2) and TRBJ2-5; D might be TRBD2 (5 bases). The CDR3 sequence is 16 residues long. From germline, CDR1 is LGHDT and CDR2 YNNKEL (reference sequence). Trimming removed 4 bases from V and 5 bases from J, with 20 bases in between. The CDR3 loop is CASSRASGGGAETQYF. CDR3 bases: TGTGCCAGCAGCCGGGCAAGTGGAGGCGGCGCGGAGACCCAGTACTTC.

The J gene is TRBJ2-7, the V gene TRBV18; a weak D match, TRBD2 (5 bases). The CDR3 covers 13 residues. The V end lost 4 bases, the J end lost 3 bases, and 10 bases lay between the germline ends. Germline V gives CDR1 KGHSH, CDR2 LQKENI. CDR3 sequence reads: CASSLGLNYEQYF. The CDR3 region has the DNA TGTGCCAGCTCACTCGGACTTAACTACGAGCAGTACTTC.

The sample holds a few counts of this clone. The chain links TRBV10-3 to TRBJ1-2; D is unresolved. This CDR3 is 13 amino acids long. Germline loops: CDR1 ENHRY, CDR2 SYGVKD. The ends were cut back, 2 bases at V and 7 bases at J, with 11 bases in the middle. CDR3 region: CAISEDSERGYTF. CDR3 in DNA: TGTGCCATCAGTGAGGATAGCGAGCGTGGCTACACCTTC.

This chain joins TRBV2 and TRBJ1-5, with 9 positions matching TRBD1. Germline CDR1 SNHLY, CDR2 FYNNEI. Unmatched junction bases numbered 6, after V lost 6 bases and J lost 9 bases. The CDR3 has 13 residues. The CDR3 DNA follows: TGTGCCAGCAGAGGGACAGGGAACGGGCCCCAGCATTTT. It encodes CASRGTGNGPQHF.

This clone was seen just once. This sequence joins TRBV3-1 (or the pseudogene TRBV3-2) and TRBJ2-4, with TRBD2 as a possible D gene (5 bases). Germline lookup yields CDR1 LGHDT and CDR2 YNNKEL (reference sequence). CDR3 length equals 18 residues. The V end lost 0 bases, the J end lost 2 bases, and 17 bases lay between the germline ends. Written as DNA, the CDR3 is TGTGCCAGCAGCCAAGACCCCTCCGGGTCGGGGACCAAAAACATTCAGTACTTC. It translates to CASSQDPSGSGTKNIQYF.

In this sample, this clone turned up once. In DNA form, the CDR3 reads TGTGCCAGCAGTTACGGCGGGTGGGGCTCTGGAAACACCATATATTTT. Its translation is CASSYGGWGSGNTIYF. The chain links TRBV6-5 to TRBJ1-3; D unclear. The CDR3 has 16 amino acids. The V end was cut by 2 bases, the J end by 0 bases, with 11 bases between. CDR1 and CDR2 (germline): MNHEY, SVGAGI.

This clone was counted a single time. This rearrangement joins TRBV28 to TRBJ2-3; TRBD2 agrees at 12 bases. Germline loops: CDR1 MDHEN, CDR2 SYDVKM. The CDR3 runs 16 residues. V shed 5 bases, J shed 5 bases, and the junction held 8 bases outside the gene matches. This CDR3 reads CASSTRLAGVIDTQYF. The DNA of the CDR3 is TGTGCCAGCAGTACCCGACTAGCGGGAGTGATAGATACGCAGTATTTT.

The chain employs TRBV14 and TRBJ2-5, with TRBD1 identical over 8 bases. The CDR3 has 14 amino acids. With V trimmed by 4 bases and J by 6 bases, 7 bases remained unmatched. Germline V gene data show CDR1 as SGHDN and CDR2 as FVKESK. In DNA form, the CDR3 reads TGTGCCAGCAGCCTGGACAGGGCTGTGAAGACCCAGTACTTC. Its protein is CASSLDRAVKTQYF.

As DNA, the CDR3 is TGCGCCAGCAGCACCGGGGACAGCCTAGCTTCAAGTGGCTACACCTTC. It specifies CASSTGDSLASSGYTF. This chain joins TRBV5-1 and TRBJ1-2; TRBD1 aligns across 7 bases. CDR1 and CDR2 from the germline V gene are SGHRS and YFSETQ. V lost 4 bases to trimming and J lost 7 bases; unmatched junction nucleotides: 16. This CDR3 comprises 16 residues.

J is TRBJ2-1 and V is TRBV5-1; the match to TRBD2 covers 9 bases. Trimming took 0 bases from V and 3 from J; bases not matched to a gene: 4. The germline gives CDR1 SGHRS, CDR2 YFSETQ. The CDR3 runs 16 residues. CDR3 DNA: TGCGCCAGCAGCTTGGAGGCGGGAGGGAACTACAATGAGCAGTTCTTC. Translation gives CASSLEAGGNYNEQFF.

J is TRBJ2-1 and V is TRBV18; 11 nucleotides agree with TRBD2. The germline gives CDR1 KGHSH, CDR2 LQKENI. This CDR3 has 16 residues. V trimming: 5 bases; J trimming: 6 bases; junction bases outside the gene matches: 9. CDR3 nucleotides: TGTGCCAGCTCATCTTACACTAGCGGGAGTTCCAATGAGCAGTTCTTC. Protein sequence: CASSSYTSGSSNEQFF.

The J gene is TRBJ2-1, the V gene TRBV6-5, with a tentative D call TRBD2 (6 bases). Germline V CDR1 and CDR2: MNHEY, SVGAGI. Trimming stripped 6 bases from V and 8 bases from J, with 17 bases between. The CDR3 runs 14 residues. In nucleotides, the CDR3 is TGTGCCAGCAGGGGGCGGGGAGGTGGCGATGAGCAGTTCTTC. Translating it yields CASRGRGGGDEQFF.

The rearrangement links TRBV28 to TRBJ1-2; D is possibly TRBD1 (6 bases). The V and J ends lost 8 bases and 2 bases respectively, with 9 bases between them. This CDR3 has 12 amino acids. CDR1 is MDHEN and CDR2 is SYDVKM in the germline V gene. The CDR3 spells CASRTGNYGYTF. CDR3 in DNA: TGTGCCAGCCGAACAGGGAACTATGGCTACACCTTC.

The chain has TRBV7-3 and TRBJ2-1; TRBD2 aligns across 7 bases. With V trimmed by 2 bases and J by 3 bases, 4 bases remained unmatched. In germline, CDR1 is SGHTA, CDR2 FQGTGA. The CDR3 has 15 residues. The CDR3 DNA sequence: TGTGCCAGCAGCTTAGGCGGGGGAGACTACAATGAGCAGTTCTTC. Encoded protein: CASSLGGGDYNEQFF. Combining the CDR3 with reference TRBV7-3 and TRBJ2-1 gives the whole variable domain GAGVSQTPSNKVTEKGKYVELRCDPISGHTALYWYRQSLGQGPEFLIYFQGTGAADDSGLPNDRFFAVRPEGSVSTLKIQRTERGDSAVYLCASSLGGGDYNEQFFGPGTRLTVL.

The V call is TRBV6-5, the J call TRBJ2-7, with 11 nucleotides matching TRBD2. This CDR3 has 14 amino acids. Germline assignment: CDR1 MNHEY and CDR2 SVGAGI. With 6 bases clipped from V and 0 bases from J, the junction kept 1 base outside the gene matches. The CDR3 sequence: CASRTSGASYEQYF. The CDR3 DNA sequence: TGTGCCAGCAGGACTAGCGGGGCCTCCTACGAGCAGTACTTC.

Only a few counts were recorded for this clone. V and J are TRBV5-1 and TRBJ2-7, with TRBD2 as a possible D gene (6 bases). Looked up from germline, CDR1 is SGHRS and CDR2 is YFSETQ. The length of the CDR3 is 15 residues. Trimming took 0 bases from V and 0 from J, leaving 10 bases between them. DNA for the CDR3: TGCGCCAGCAGCTTGGGAGTGACTAGCTCCTACGAGCAGTACTTC. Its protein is CASSLGVTSSYEQYF.

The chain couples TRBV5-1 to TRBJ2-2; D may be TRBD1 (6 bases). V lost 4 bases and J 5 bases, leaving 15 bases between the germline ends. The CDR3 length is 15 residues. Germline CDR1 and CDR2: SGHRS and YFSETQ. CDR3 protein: CASSDGTFGTGELFF. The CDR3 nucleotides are TGCGCCAGCAGCGACGGGACATTTGGGACCGGGGAGCTGTTTTTT.

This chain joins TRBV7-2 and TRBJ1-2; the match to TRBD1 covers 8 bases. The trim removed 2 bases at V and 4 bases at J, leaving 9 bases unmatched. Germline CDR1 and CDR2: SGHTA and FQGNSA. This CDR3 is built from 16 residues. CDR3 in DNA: TGTGCCAGCAGCTTAAGTGGGACAGGTTTGGTCTATGGCTACACCTTC. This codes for CASSLSGTGLVYGYTF. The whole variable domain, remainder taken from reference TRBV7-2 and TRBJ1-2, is GAGVSQSPSNKVTEKGKDVELRCDPISGHTALYWYRQSLGQGLEFLIYFQGNSAPDKSGLPSDRFSAERTGGSVSTLTIQRTQQEDSAVYLCASSLSGTGLVYGYTFGSGTRLTVV.

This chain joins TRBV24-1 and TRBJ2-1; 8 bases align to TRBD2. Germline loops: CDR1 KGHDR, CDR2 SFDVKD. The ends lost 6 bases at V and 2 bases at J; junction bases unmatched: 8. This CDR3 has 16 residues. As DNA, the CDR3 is TGTGCCACCAGTACGAGCCGGGGGGGGCCCTACAATGAGCAGTTCTTC. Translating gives CATSTSRGGPYNEQFF.

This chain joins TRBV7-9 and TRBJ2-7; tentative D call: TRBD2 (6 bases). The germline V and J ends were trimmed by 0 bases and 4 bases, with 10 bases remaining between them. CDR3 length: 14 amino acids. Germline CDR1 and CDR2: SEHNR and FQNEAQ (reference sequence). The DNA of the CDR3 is TGTGCCAGCAGCTTAGCGGGAGGACGGTACGAGCAGTACTTC. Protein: CASSLAGGRYEQYF.